Listed below are T cell receptor beta chains from one sample, sequenced in a study of blood T cell repertoires in COVID-19. The method was immunoSEQ multiplex PCR; TCRdb's version includes in-frame clones alone and lacks a portion of them. The profile shows about 150,000 clones, roughly 89% of them singletons. Sequencing was performed on peripheral blood. These receptors originate from a human donor in a cohort sampled during active COVID-19. Each CDR3 is given without its conserved first and last residue.

cdr3_aa v_call
ASSLGQGGRETQY TRBV7-2
ASSSGGPWTGELF TRBV2
ASSSRQGNTGELF TRBV5-1
ASSEAQYVYEQY TRBV6-1
ASSLGGDEQY TRBV4-1
ASSNPGTDGNTEAF TRBV19
ASSTGTGGLPQH TRBV19
ASSSTGTALGHTGELF TRBV5-1
ASSPGQDLSYEQY TRBV7-9
AWRERGGSSPLH TRBV30
ASSLGHNQPQH TRBV5-4
AIGGDRGITEAF TRBV10-3
ASSALAGGRTGELF TRBV9
ASRLSWRIQHTDTQY TRBV12-2
ASSRGTGGYGYT TRBV28
ASSRPGTGQWAQY TRBV28
ASSSAASGDTEAF TRBV28
ASSTGTAFPLLYNEQF TRBV21-1
ASSLVGAHNEQY TRBV28
ASSPVGGSAYEQY TRBV19
ASSPDSLGTGELF TRBV18
ASSSNLRSDTQY TRBV7-9
ASYASGRVGGELF TRBV5-6
ASSHGTGGYGYT TRBV16
ASSPRGVPSTDTQY TRBV18
ATGQGTGELF TRBV15
ASSEILEVSYNNSPLH TRBV6-1
ATSDTGGGYGYT TRBV24-1
ASSQEGTGDTEAF TRBV4-3
ASSTGLAGPDTQY TRBV13
ASSEAGNEQF TRBV9
ASSRALAGADEQY TRBV18
ASSVDNRPLIGYGYT TRBV9
ASSQDLSDGDYRYT TRBV4-2
ASSTGGGPETQY TRBV18
ASSPGQLPTNEKLF TRBV7-9